Following are 27 T cell receptor beta chains from one sample sequenced in a study of T-cell memory formation after mild COVID-19. TCRdb fed the 5' RACE reads into MiXCR, producing one record per CDR3 protein. The sample holds 500,000 to 550,000 distinct CDR3 sequences, just over 20% seen once. The sample consisted of PBMCs or a T cell subset sorted from them (not recorded which). The receptor source for this set is an adult woman who had mild COVID-19 (a few samples of this study predate the infection). Cell type and time point are not known.

There are a few counts of this clonotype. V gene TRBV6-2 or TRBV6-3 combines with J gene TRBJ1-5, with 8 bases aligning to TRBD1. Germline V gene lookup returns CDR1 MNHEY and CDR2 SVGEGT. CDR3 length: 17 residues. V lost 6 bases to trimming and J lost 2 bases; unmatched junction nucleotides: 12. CDR3 protein: CASRPGGAPSGNQPQHF. The CDR3 region has the DNA TGTGCCAGCAGACCAGGGGGCGCCCCTTCGGGCAATCAGCCCCAGCATTTT.

This clonotype was recorded only once. The V and J genes are TRBV5-5 and TRBJ2-7; possibly TRBD1 or TRBD2 for D (6 bases each). Between the trimmed V and J ends, which lost 0 bases and 2 bases, there was a span of 15 bases. This CDR3 contains 16 residues. Per the germline V gene, CDR1 is SGHKS and CDR2 is YYEKEE (reference sequence). CDR3: CASSLGVRGGTYEQYF. The CDR3 nucleotides are TGTGCCAGCAGCTTGGGAGTCAGGGGAGGAACCTACGAGCAGTACTTC.

The CDR3 protein is CASSLEGTGSSGDTQYF. The CDR3 DNA reads TGTGCCAGCAGCTTGGAGGGGACAGGGTCTTCGGGGGATACGCAGTATTTT. The V call is TRBV5-5, the J call TRBJ2-3, with 9 bases that match TRBD1. The CDR3 is 17 amino acids. Germline V CDR1 and CDR2: SGHKS, YYEKEE (reference sequence). With 0 bases clipped from V and 6 bases from J, the junction kept 11 bases outside the gene matches.

With regard to this clonotype: The junction and the germline gene differ at one end; a read error may be behind it. This sequence joins TRBV6-2 or TRBV6-3 and TRBJ2-7, with D perhaps given as TRBD1 or TRBD2 (6 bases each). The CDR3 is made up of 15 amino acids. The germline V gene encodes CDR1 MNHEY and CDR2 SVGEGT. The CDR3 is CDSKIGGTTSYEQYF. CDR3 DNA: TGTGACAGCAAAATAGGGGGGACGACCTCCTACGAGCAGTACTTC.

This clonotype has just a few counts. The rearrangement uses TRBV25-1 and TRBJ2-4; D is undetermined. Trimming took off 3 bases at V and 6 bases at J, with 9 bases between the two ends. The CDR3 has 13 amino acids. Looked up from germline, CDR1 is MGHDK and CDR2 is SYGVNS. This chain's CDR3 is CASSDPGINIQYF. The CDR3 nucleotides read TGTGCCAGCAGTGATCCTGGGATAAACATTCAGTACTTC.

This clonotype has a handful of counts. The rearrangement joins TRBV5-1 to TRBJ1-2; D is possibly TRBD1 (5 bases). Germline V gene data show CDR1 as SGHRS and CDR2 as YFSETQ. The length of the CDR3 is 14 residues. The V end was cut by 0 bases, the J end by 5 bases, with 11 bases between. The CDR3 loop is CASSLVQGGYGYTF. CDR3 DNA: TGCGCCAGCAGCTTGGTGCAGGGCGGATATGGCTACACCTTC.

The chain links TRBV7-8 to TRBJ2-1, with D possibly TRBD2 on 6 matching bases. The CDR3 is 16 residues long. Germline CDR1 reads SGHVS; CDR2 reads FQNEAQ. V dropped 2 bases and J dropped 8 bases, with 19 bases sitting between them. The CDR3, as DNA: TGTGCCAGCAGCTTAACTCGCGGGGCCGCGGCCGATGAGCAGTTCTTC. It codes for CASSLTRGAAADEQFF.

The chain has TRBV12-3 or TRBV12-4 and TRBJ2-7; weak D call: TRBD1 (5 bases). V was pared by 2 bases and J by 2 bases, with 10 bases between. The CDR3 is made up of 14 amino acids. The DNA for the CDR3 is TGTGCCAGCAGTTTACTAGGGGCCCCCTACGAGCAGTACTTC. Translating it yields CASSLLGAPYEQYF.

This rearrangement joins TRBV6-2 or TRBV6-3 to TRBJ2-1; 8 positions agree with TRBD1. The CDR3 loop spans 14 amino acids. V was clipped by 0 bases and J by 8 bases; unmatched bases: 3. Germline V gene data show CDR1 as MNHEY and CDR2 as SVGEGT. Here the CDR3 reads CASSYSRGRHEQFF. The CDR3, as DNA: TGTGCCAGCAGTTACTCCAGGGGGCGGCATGAGCAGTTCTTC.

The chain employs TRBV7-9 and TRBJ2-1; 7 nucleotides agree with TRBD1. V shed 5 bases and J 0 bases; nucleotides not matched to a gene: 10. Germline CDR1 reads SEHNR; CDR2 reads FQNEAQ (reference sequence). CDR3 length: 17 amino acids. The CDR3 spells CASSPGGRLRSYNEQFF. The CDR3 bases are TGTGCCAGCAGCCCAGGGGGACGGCTCCGCTCCTACAATGAGCAGTTCTTC.

This clonotype was observed a handful of times. The rearrangement uses TRBV7-9 and TRBJ1-2, with D perhaps matching TRBD1 (5 bases). This CDR3 is built from 13 residues. Germline assignment: CDR1 SEHNR and CDR2 FQNEAQ (reference sequence). With 5 bases removed from V and 3 bases from J, the gap between germline ends came to 10 bases. CDR3 bases: TGTGCCAGCAGCCGGGGGACCGACTATGGCTACACCTTC. As protein: CASSRGTDYGYTF.

Only a few counts were recorded for this clonotype. V usage is TRBV5-6 and J usage is TRBJ2-1; TRBD1 is a possible D gene (5 bases). From germline, CDR1 is SGHDT and CDR2 YYEEEE. V was clipped by 6 bases and J by 6 bases, with 16 bases between them. The CDR3 is 14 amino acids. This CDR3 reads CASNRLGAVNEQFF. The CDR3 DNA sequence: TGTGCCAGCAACCGACTTGGGGCGGTCAATGAGCAGTTCTTC.

This clonotype appeared a single time. CDR3 loop: CASSVGQGIEAFF. The CDR3 region has the DNA TGTGCCAGCAGCGTAGGACAGGGGATTGAAGCTTTCTTT. The V and J genes are TRBV9 and TRBJ1-1; 8 positions match TRBD1. V lost 0 bases to trimming and J lost 7 bases; unmatched junction nucleotides: 2. Germline V gives CDR1 SGDLS, CDR2 YYNGEE. CDR3 length: 13 residues. Full variable domain (rest looked up from reference TRBV9 and TRBJ1-1): DSGVTQTPKHLITATGQRVTLRCSPRSGDLSVYWYQQSLDQGLQFLIQYYNGEERAKGNILERFSAQQFPDLHSELNLSSLELGDSALYFCASSVGQGIEAFFGQGTRLTVV.

The chain has TRBV5-1 and TRBJ2-7; 9 positions agree with TRBD1. With V trimmed by 4 bases and J by 5 bases, 7 bases remained unmatched. Germline CDR1 is SGHRS and CDR2 is YFSETQ. The CDR3 extends over 14 amino acids. The CDR3 DNA is TGCGCCAGCAGCGCCGGGACAGGGTTCGACGAGCAGTACTTC. It translates to CASSAGTGFDEQYF.

The genes are TRBV29-1 and TRBJ2-1; a weak D match, TRBD1 (6 bases). The CDR3 sequence is 12 residues long. V was pared by 4 bases and J by 7 bases, with 11 bases between. Germline lookup yields CDR1 SQVTM and CDR2 ANQGSEA. The CDR3 coding sequence is TGCAGCGTTGTGCAGGGGTGGAATGAGCAGTTCTTC. Protein: CSVVQGWNEQFF.

This clonotype was observed once. V and J are TRBV5-4 and TRBJ2-7; maybe TRBD2 (5 bases). Germline V gene lookup returns CDR1 SGHNT and CDR2 YYREEE (reference sequence). Trimming took 4 bases from V and 5 from J, leaving 10 bases between them. The length of the CDR3 is 12 residues. The CDR3 DNA reads TGTGCCAGCAGCGATTTCGGGGACGAGCAGTACTTC. This gives the protein CASSDFGDEQYF.

A few counts support this clonotype. This chain connects TRBV29-1 to TRBJ2-6; TRBD1 agrees at 8 bases. There are 15 residues in the CDR3. Per the germline V gene, CDR1 is SQVTM and CDR2 is ANQGSEA. V shed 6 bases, J shed 4 bases, and the junction held 8 bases outside the gene matches. Here the CDR3 DNA reads TGCAGCGTGAGAGACAGGGGTTCGGGGGCCAACGTCCTGACTTTC. Translated, it gives CSVRDRGSGANVLTF. Based on the CDR3 plus reference TRBV29-1 and TRBJ2-6, the full variable domain is SAVISQKPSRDICQRGTSLTIQCQVDSQVTMMFWYRQQPGQSLTLIATANQGSEATYESGFVIDKFPISRPNLTFSTLTVSNMSPEDSSIYLCSVRDRGSGANVLTFGAGSRLTVL.

In this sample, this clonotype turned up a few times. CDR3 residues: CASSYQPPGLAGRLGYEQYF. CDR3 in DNA: TGTGCCAGCAGTTACCAACCCCCGGGACTAGCGGGACGCCTTGGATACGAGCAGTACTTC. The V gene is TRBV12-3 or TRBV12-4, the J gene TRBJ2-7, with 13 positions matching TRBD2. This CDR3 comprises 20 residues. V lost 4 bases to trimming and J lost 4 bases; unmatched junction nucleotides: 19.

This sequence joins TRBV7-8 and TRBJ2-1, with a tentative D call TRBD2 (6 bases). The CDR3 sequence is 16 residues long. Germline values: CDR1 SGHVS, CDR2 FQNEAQ. The V and J ends lost 3 bases and 7 bases respectively, with 19 bases between them. For the CDR3, the DNA is TGTGCCAGCAGCTTTGGGGGGAGTGGGGTGCTGAATGAGCAGTTCTTC. This codes for CASSFGGSGVLNEQFF.

The J gene is TRBJ2-2, the V gene TRBV6-6; TRBD2 matches 11 bases. The CDR3 sequence is 18 residues long. CDR1 and CDR2 from the germline V gene are MNHNY and SVGAGI (reference sequence). Losses at the gene ends were 6 bases for V and 5 bases for J; bases not matched to a gene: 14. The CDR3 bases are TGTGCCAGCAGCCAACGTACCTCTCTAGCGGGGGGTACCGGGGAGCTGTTTTTT. This translates into CASSQRTSLAGGTGELFF.

This clonotype was counted only a few times. J is TRBJ2-7 and V is TRBV7-9; TRBD2 matches 14 bases. Unmatched junction bases numbered 3, after V lost 5 bases and J lost 0 bases. The length of the CDR3 is 16 residues. Germline V gives CDR1 SEHNR, CDR2 FQNEAQ (reference sequence). The CDR3 region is CASSPGLAGDSYEQYF. The DNA for the CDR3 is TGTGCCAGCAGCCCGGGACTAGCGGGGGACTCCTACGAGCAGTACTTC. Full variable domain (outside the CDR3, taken from reference TRBV7-9 and TRBJ2-7): DTGVSQNPRHKITKRGQNVTFRCDPISEHNRLYWYRQTLGQGPEFLTYFQNEAQLEKSRLLSDRFSAERPKGSFSTLEIQRTEQGDSAMYLCASSPGLAGDSYEQYFGPGTRLTVT.

The V gene is TRBV6-5, the J gene TRBJ1-6; a possible D gene is TRBD1 (5 bases). The germline gives CDR1 MNHEY, CDR2 SVGAGI. V was pared by 0 bases and J by 8 bases, with 17 bases between. The CDR3 totals 17 residues. The CDR3 is CASSYSNYGAADSPLHF. CDR3 bases: TGTGCCAGCAGTTACTCGAACTATGGGGCAGCGGATTCACCCCTCCACTTT.

The V gene is TRBV7-2, the J gene TRBJ2-7; 10 bases match TRBD2. Germline V gives CDR1 SGHTA, CDR2 FQGNSA. Germline trimming cut 1 base from V and 6 bases from J; bases unmatched to any gene: 3. The CDR3 is 14 amino acids. CDR3 sequence (DNA): TGTGCCAGCAGCTTAGGGACTAGCGGAAGCGAGCAGTACTTC. Encoded protein: CASSLGTSGSEQYF.

The V gene is TRBV7-3, the J gene TRBJ2-5; 11 bases line up with TRBD2. The CDR3 contains 15 residues. Trimming took 5 bases from V and 9 from J; bases not matched to a gene: 11. From germline, CDR1 is SGHTA and CDR2 FQGTGA. CDR3 region: CASSLTSGGAPAQYF. In DNA, the CDR3 is TGTGCCAGCAGCCTCACTAGCGGGGGAGCTCCGGCCCAGTACTTC.

J is TRBJ2-5 and V is TRBV7-2; D uncertain. CDR1 SGHTA and CDR2 FQGNSA come from the germline V gene. This CDR3 has 15 residues. Trimming removed 4 bases from V and 2 bases from J, with 14 bases in between. The CDR3, as DNA: TGTGCCAGCAGCTCGCGACCCCTAGTTCAAGAGACCCAGTACTTC. As protein: CASSSRPLVQETQYF.

In DNA form, the CDR3 reads TGTGCTAGTGGCTCCGTCCCCGGACTAGGGATTTACGAGCAGTACTTC. Protein product: CASGSVPGLGIYEQYF. The genes are TRBV12-5 and TRBJ2-7; 7 bases align to TRBD2. With V trimmed by 6 bases and J by 4 bases, 15 bases remained unmatched. CDR1 and CDR2 from the germline V gene are LGHNT and FRNRAP. The CDR3 spans 16 residues.

The chain recombines TRBV20-1 with TRBJ2-1; D unresolved. Per germline, CDR1 DFQATT and CDR2 SNEGSKA (reference sequence). The length of the CDR3 is 12 residues. Trimming shortened V by 3 bases and J by 6 bases, and 9 bases separated the two germline ends. The CDR3 DNA reads TGCAGTGCTAGGGAAGAGACCAATGAGCAGTTCTTC. Amino acid sequence: CSAREETNEQFF.